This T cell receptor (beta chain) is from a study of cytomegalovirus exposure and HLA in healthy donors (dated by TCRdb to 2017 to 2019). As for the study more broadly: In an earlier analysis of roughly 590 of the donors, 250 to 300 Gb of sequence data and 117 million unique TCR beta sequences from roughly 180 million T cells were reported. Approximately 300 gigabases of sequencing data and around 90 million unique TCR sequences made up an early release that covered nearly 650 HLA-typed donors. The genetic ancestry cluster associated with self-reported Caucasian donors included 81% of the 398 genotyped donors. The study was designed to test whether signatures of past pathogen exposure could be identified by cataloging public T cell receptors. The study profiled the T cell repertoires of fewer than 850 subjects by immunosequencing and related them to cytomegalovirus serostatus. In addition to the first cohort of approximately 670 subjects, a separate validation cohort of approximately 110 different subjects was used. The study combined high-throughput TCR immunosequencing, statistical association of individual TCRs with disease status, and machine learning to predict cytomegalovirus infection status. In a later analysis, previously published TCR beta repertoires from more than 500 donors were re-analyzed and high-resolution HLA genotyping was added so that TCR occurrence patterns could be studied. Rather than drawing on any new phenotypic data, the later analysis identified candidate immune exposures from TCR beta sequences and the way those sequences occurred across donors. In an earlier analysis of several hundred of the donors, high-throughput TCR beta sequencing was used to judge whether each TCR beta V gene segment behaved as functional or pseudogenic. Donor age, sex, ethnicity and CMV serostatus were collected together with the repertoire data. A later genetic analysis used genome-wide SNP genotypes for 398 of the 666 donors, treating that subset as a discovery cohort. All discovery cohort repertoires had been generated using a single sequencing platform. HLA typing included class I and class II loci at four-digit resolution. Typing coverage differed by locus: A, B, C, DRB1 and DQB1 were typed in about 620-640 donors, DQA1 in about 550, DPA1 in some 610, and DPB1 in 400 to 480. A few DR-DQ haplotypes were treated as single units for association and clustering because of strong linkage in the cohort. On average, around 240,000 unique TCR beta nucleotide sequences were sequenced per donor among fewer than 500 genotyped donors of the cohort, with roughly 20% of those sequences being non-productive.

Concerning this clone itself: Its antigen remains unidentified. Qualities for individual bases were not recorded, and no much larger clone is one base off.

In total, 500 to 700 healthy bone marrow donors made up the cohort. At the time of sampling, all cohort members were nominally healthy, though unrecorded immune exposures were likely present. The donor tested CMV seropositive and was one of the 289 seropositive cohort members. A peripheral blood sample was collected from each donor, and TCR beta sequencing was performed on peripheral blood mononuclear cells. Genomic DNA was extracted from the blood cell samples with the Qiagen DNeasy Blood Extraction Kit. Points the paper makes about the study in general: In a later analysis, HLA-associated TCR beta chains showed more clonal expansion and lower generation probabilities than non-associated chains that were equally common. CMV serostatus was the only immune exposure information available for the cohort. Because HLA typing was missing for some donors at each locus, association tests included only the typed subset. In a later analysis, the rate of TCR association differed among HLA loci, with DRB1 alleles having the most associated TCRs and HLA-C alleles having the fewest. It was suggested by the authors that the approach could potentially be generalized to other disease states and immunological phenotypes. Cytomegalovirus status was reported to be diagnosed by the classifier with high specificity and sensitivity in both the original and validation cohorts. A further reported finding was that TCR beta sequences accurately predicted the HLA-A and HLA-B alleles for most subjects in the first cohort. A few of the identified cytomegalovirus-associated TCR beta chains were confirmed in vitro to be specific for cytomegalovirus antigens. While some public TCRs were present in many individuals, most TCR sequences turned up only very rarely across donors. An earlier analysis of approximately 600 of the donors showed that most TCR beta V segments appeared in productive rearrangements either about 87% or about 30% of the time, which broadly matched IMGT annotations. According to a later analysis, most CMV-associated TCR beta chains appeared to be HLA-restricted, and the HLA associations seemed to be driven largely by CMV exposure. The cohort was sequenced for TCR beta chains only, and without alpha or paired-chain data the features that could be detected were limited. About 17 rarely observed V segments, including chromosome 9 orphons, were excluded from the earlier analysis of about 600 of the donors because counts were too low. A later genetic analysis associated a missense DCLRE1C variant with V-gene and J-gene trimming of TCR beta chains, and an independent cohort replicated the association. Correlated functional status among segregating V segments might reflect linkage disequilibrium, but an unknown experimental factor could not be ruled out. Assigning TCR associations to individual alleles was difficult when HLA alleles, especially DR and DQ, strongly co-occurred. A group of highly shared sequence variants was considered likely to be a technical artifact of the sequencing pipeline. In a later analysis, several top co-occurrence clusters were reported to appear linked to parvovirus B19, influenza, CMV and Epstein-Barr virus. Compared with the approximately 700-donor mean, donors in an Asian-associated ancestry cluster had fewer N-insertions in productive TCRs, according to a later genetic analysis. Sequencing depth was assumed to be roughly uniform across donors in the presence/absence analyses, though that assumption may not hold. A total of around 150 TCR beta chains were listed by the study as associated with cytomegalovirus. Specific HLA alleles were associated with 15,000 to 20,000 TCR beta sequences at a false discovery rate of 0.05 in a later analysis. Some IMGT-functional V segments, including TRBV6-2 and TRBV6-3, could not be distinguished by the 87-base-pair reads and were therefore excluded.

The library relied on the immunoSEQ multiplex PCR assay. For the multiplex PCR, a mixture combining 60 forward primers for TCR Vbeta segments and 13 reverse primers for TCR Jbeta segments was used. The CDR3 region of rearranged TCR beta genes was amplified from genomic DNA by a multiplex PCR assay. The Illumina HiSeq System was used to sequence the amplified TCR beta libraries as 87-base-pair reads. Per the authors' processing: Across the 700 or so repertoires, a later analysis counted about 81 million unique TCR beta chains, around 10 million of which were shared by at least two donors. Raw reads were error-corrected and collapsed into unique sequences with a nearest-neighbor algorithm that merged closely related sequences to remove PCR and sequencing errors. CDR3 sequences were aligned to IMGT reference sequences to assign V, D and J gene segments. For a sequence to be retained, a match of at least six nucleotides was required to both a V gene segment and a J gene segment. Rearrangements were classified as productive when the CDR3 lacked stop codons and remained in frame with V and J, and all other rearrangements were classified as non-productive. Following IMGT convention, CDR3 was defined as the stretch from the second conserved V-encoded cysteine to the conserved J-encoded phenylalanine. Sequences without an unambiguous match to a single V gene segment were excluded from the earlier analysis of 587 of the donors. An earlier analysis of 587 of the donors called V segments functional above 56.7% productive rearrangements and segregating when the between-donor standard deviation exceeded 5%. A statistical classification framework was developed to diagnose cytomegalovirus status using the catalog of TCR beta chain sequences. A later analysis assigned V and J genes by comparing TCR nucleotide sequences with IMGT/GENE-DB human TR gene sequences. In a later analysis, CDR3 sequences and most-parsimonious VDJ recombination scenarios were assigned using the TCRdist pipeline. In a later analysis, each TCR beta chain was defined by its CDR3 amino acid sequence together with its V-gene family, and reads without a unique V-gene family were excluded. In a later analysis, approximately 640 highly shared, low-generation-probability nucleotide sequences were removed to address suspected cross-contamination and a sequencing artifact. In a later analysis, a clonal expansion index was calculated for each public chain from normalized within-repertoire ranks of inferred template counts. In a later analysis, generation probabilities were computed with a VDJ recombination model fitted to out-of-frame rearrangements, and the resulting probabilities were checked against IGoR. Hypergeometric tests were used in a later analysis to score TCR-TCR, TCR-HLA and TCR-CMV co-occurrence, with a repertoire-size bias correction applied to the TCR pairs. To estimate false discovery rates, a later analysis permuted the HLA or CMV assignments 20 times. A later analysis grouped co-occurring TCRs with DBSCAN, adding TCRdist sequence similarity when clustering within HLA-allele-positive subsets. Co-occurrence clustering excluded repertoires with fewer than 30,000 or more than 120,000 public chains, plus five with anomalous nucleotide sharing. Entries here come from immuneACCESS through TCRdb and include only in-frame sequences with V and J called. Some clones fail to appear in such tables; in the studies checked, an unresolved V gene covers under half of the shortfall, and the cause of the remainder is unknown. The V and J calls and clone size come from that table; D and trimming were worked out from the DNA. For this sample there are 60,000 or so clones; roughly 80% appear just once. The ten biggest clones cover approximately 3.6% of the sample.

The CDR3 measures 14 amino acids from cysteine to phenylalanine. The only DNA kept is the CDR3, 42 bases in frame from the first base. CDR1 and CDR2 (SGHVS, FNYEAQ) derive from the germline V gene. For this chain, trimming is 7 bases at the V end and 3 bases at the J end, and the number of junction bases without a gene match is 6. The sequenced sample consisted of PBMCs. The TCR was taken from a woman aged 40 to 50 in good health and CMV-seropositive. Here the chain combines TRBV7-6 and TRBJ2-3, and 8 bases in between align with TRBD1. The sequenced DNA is TGTGCCAGCACCAGGACAGGGCGGACAGATACGCAGTATTTT. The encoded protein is CASTRTGRTDTQYF.